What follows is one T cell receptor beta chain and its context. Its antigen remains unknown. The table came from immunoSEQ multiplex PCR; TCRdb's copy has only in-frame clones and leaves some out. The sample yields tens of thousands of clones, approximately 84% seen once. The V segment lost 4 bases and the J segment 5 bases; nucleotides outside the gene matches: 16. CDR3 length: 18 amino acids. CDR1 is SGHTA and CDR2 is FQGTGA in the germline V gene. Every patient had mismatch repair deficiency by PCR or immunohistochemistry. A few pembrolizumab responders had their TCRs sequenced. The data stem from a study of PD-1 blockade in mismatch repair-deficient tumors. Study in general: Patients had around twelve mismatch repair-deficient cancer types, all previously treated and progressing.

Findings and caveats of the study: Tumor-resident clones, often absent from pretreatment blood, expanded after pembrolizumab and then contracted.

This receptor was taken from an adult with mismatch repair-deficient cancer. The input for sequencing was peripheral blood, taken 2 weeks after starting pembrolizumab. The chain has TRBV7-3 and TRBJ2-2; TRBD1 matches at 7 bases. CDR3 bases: TGTGCCAGCAGCTCAAGGATAATGACAGGGATGCGGACCGGGGAGCTGTTTTTT. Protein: CASSSRIMTGMRTGELFF.